Here is one TCR beta chain with its context. This sample was taken from a study of blood T cell repertoires in COVID-19. Generated by immunoSEQ multiplex PCR, the TCRdb table keeps only in-frame clones and is missing some. The table includes over 85,000 clones, around nine tenths detected once. J was trimmed by 3 bases and V by 1 base; bases with no gene match: 8. In germline, CDR1 is LNHNV, CDR2 YYDKDF (reference sequence). The CDR3 is made up of 16 amino acids. What was sequenced was peripheral blood. The sequence was obtained from a woman aged 80 or over with active COVID-19. The chain recombines TRBV15 with TRBJ2-7, with 8 nucleotides matching TRBD2. The CDR3 reads CATSRVAGGAGYEQYF. DNA for the CDR3: TGTGCCACCAGCAGAGTGGCGGGGGGAGCTGGCTACGAGCAGTACTTC.